The clone carrying this T cell receptor beta chain has more than one count but fewer than ten. As yet, its antigen is unknown. The source of the sample is a study of T-cell memory formation after mild COVID-19. General study findings and limits: The study detected some responding clones in pre-infection memory, suggesting cross-reactive memory joined.

Trimming stripped 1 base from V and 3 bases from J, with 12 bases between. CDR1 and CDR2 from the germline V gene are MGHRA and YSYEKL. The CDR3 runs to 15 residues. TCRdb redid the calling of the 5' RACE reads with MiXCR, one entry per CDR3 protein. In the table there are 300,000 to 400,000 distinct CDR3 sequences, approximately 15% of which are singletons. The gene calls are TRBV4-1 and TRBJ1-1, with D perhaps TRBD1 (6 bases). Input material: PBMCs or a T cell subset sorted from them (not recorded which). The source of this sequence is a man between 18 and 35 years old who had mild COVID-19 (a few samples of this study predate the infection). Cell type and time point are not known. CDR3 coding DNA: TGCGCCAGCAGCCAAGGGGACACCAGGCACACTGAAGCTTTCTTT. It translates to CASSQGDTRHTEAFF.